This T cell receptor (beta chain) emerged from a study of blood T cell repertoires in COVID-19. About the study: T cells, B-cell-depleted T cells, or PBMCs provided the cDNA or gDNA that served as material.

Some clones are missing from TCRdb's copy, which holds only in-frame ones; the method was immunoSEQ multiplex PCR. The data hold some 120,000 clones, with about 86% observed a single time. The CDR3 spans 13 residues. The germline V gene has CDR1 LNHDA and CDR2 SQIVND (reference sequence). Trimming took 9 bases from V and 7 from J, leaving 15 bases between them. The sequence derives from a woman aged 50 to 60 who had recovered from COVID-19. Sample: peripheral blood. The chain joins TRBV19 to TRBJ1-4, with TRBD1 as a possible D gene (6 bases). CDR3 in amino acids: CASSGQYGEKLFF. In DNA, the CDR3 is TGTGCCAGCTCCGGACAGTATGGTGAAAAACTGTTTTTT. The full variable domain, in which reference TRBV19 and TRBJ1-4 provide the parts outside the CDR3, is DGGITQSPKYLFRKEGQNVTLSCEQNLNHDAMYWYRQDPGQGLRLIYYSQIVNDFQKGDIAEGYSVSREKKESFPLTVTSAQKNPTAFYLCASSGQYGEKLFFGSGTQLSVL.